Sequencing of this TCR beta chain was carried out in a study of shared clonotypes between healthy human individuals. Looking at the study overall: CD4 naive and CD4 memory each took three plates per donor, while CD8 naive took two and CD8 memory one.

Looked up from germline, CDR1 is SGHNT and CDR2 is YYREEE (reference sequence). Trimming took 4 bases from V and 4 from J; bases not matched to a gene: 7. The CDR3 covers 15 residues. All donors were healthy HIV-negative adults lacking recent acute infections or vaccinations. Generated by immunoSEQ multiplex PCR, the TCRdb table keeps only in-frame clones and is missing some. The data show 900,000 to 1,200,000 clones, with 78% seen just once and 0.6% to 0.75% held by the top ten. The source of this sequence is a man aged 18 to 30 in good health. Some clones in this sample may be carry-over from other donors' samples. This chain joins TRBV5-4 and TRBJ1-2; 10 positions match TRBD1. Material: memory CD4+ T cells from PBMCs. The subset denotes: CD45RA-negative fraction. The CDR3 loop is CASSPTGTGVYGYTF. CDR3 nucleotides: TGTGCCAGCAGCCCAACCGGGACAGGGGTCTATGGCTACACCTTC.